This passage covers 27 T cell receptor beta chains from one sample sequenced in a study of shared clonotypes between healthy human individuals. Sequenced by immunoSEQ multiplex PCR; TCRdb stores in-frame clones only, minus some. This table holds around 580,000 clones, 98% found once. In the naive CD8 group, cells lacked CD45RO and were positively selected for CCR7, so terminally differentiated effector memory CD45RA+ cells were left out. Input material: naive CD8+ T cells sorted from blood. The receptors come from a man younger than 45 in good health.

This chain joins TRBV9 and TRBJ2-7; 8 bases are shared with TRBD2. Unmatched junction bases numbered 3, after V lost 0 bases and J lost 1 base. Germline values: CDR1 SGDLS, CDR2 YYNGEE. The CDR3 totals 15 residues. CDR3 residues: CASSVGGTRSYEQYF. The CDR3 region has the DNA TGTGCCAGCAGCGTAGGGGGGACTAGGTCCTACGAGCAGTACTTC.

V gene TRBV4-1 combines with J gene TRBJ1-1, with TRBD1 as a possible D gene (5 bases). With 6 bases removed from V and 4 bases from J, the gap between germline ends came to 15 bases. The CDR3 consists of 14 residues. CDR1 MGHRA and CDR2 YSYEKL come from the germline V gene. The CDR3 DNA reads TGCGCCAGCAGTACGAGTGAAGGGGTCACTGAAGCTTTCTTT. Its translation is CASSTSEGVTEAFF.

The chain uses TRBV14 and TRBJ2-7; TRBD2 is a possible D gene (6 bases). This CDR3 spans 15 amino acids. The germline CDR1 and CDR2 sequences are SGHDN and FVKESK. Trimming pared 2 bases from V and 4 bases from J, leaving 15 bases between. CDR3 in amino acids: CASSQKRDSRYEQYF. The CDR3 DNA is TGTGCCAGCAGCCAAAAGAGGGACTCTCGATACGAGCAGTACTTC. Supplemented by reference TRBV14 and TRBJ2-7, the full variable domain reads EAGVTQFPSHSVIEKGQTVTLRCDPISGHDNLYWYRRVMGKEIKFLLHFVKESKQDESGMPNNRFLAERTGGTYSTLKVQPAELEDSGVYFCASSQKRDSRYEQYFGPGTRLTVT.

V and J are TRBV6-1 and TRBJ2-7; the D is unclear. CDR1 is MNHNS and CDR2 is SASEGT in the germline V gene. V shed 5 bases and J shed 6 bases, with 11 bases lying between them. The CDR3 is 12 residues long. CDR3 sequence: CASSLEPGEQYF. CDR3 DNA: TGTGCCAGCAGTTTGGAGCCGGGCGAGCAGTACTTC.

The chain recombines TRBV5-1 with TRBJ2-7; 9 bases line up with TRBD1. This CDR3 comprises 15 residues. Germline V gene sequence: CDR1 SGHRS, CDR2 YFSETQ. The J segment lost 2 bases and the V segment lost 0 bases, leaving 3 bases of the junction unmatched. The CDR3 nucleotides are TGCGCCAGCAGCTTGGGGACAGGGGATACCTACGAGCAGTACTTC. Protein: CASSLGTGDTYEQYF. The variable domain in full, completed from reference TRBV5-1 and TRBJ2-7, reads KAGVTQTPRYLIKTRGQQVTLSCSPISGHRSVSWYQQTPGQGLQFLFEYFSETQRNKGNFPGRFSGRQFSNSRSEMNVSTLELGDSALYLCASSLGTGDTYEQYFGPGTRLTVT.

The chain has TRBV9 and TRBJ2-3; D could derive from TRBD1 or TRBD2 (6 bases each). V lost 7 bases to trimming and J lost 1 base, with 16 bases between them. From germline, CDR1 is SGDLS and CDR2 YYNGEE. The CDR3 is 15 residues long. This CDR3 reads CASAVGASGTDTQYF. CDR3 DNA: TGTGCCAGCGCTGTGGGGGCTAGCGGCACAGATACGCAGTATTTT.

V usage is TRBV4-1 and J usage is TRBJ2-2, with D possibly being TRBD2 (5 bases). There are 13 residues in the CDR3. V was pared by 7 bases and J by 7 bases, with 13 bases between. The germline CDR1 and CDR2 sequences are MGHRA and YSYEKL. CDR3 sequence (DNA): TGCGCCAGCAAGAAAACCGGGGACGGGGAGCTGTTTTTT. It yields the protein CASKKTGDGELFF.

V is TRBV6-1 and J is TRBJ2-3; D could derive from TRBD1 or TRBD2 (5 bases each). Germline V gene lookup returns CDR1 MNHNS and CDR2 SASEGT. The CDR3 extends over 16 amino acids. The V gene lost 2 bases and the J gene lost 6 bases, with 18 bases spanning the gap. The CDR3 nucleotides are TGTGCCAGCAGTGAATGGGGCAGGGCAGGCGGGGATACGCAGTATTTT. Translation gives CASSEWGRAGGDTQYF.

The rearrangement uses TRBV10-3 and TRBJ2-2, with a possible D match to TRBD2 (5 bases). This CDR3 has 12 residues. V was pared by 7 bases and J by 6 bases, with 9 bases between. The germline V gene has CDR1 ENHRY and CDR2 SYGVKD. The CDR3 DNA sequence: TGTGCCATCATGACTATAGCCGGGGAGCTGTTTTTT. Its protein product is CAIMTIAGELFF.

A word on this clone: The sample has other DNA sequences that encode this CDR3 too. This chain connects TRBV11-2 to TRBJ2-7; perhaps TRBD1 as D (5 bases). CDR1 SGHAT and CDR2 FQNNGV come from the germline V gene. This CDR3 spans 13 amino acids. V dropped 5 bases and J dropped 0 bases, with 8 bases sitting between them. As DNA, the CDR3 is TGTGCCAGCAGCCCAGGGTTCTCCTACGAGCAGTACTTC. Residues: CASSPGFSYEQYF.

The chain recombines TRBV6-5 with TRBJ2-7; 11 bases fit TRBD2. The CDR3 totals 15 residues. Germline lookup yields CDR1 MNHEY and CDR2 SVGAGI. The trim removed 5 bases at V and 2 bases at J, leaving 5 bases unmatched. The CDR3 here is CASSTGGLAAYEQYF. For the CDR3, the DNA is TGTGCCAGCAGTACCGGGGGACTAGCGGCCTACGAGCAGTACTTC.

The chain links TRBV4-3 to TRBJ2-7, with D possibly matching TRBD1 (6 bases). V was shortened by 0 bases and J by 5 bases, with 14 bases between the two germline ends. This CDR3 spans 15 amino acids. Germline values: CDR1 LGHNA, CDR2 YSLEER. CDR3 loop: CASSQEGSGGHEQYF. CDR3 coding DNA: TGCGCCAGCAGCCAAGAGGGTTCTGGGGGCCACGAGCAGTACTTC.

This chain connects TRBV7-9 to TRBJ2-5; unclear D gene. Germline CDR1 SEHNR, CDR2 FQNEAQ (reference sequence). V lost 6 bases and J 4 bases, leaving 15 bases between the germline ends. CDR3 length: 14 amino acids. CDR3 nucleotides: TGTGCCAGCAGTTCGCCCGATGGGTTAGAGACCCAGTACTTC. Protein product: CASSSPDGLETQYF. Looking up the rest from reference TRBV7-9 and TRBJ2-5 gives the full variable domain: DTGVSQNPRHKITKRGQNVTFRCDPISEHNRLYWYRQTLGQGPEFLTYFQNEAQLEKSRLLSDRFSAERPKGSFSTLEIQRTEQGDSAMYLCASSSPDGLETQYFGPGTRLLVL.

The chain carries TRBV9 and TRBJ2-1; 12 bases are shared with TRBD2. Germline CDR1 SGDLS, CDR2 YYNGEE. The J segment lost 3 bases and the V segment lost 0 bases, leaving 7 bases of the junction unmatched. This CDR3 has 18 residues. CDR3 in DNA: TGTGCCAGCAGCGTAGAATGGACTAGCGGGACGGACTACAATGAGCAGTTCTTC. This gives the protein CASSVEWTSGTDYNEQFF.

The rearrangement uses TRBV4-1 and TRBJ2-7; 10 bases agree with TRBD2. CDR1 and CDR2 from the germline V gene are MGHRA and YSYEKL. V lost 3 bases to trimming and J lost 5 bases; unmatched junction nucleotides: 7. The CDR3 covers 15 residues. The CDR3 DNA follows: TGCGCCAGCAGCCATCCCCGGGGACTAGCGCACGAGCAGTACTTC. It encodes CASSHPRGLAHEQYF.

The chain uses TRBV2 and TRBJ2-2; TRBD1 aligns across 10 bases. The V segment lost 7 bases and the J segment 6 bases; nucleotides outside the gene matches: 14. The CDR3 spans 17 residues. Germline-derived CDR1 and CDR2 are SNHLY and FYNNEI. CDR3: CASTRDRGIGLSGELFF. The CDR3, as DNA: TGTGCCAGCACGCGGGACAGGGGTATAGGATTGTCCGGGGAGCTGTTTTTT.

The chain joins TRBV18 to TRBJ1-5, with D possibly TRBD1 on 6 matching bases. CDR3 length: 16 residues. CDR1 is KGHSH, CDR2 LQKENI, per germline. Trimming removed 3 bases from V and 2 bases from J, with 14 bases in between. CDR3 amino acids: CASSPGAGERNQPQHF. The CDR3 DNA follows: TGTGCCAGCTCACCCGGGGCAGGGGAGCGCAATCAGCCCCAGCATTTT.

Here the CDR3 reads CATSRDSLSTEQFF. The CDR3 DNA reads TGTGCCACCAGCAGAGATAGCCTTTCCACTGAGCAGTTCTTC. The genes are TRBV15 and TRBJ2-1; D is uncertain. V was pared by 0 bases and J by 9 bases, with 12 bases between. The CDR3 length is 14 residues. Germline values: CDR1 LNHNV, CDR2 YYDKDF (reference sequence).

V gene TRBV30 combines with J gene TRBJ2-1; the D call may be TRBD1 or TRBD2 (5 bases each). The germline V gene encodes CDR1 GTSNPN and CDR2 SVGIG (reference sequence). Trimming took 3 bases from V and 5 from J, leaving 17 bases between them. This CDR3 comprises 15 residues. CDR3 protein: CAWRGDGTGNNEQFF. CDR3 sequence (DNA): TGTGCCTGGAGGGGGGATGGTACTGGAAACAATGAGCAGTTCTTC.

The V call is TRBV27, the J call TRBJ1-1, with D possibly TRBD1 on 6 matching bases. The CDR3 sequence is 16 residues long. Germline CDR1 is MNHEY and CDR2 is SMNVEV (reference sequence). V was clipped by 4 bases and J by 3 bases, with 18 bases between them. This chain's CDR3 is CASSSSVRGRDTEAFF. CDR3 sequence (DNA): TGTGCCAGCAGTTCGAGTGTCCGGGGGCGAGACACTGAAGCTTTCTTT.

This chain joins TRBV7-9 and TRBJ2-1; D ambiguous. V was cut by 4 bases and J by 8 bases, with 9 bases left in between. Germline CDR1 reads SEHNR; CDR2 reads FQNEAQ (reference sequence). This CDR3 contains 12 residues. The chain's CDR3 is CASSSTFYEQFF. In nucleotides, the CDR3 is TGTGCCAGCAGCTCGACTTTTTATGAGCAGTTCTTC.

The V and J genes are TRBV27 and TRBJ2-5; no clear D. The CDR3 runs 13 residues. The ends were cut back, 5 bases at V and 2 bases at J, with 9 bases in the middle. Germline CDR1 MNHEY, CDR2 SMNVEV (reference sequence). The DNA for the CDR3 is TGTGCCAGCAGTCCCCGGTCGCAAGAGACCCAGTACTTC. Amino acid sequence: CASSPRSQETQYF.

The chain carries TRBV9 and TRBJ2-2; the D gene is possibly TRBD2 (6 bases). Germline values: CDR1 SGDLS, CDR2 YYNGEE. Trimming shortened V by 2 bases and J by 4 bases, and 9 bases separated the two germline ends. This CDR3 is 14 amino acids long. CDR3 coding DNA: TGTGCCAGCAGCGTTCTGGGGGGCACCGGGGAGCTGTTTTTT. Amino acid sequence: CASSVLGGTGELFF.

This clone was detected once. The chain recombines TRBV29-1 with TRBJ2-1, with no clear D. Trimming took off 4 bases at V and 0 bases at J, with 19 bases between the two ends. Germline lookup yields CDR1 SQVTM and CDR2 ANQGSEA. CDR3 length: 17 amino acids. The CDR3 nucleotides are TGCAGCGTTGTAGGAGTTCCACAACACAGCTCCTACAATGAGCAGTTCTTC. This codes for CSVVGVPQHSSYNEQFF.

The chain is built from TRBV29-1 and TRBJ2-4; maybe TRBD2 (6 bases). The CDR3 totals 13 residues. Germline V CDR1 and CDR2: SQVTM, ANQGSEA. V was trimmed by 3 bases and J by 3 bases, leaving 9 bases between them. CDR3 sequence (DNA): TGCAGCGTTGAGGAGGGCAACAAAAACATTCAGTACTTC. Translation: CSVEEGNKNIQYF.

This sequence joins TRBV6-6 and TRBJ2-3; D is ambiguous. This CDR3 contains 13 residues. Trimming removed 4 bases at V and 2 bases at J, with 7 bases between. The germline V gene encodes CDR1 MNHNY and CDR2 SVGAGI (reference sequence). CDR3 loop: CASSSPSTDTQYF. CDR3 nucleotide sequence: TGTGCCAGCAGTTCCCCCTCCACAGATACGCAGTATTTT.

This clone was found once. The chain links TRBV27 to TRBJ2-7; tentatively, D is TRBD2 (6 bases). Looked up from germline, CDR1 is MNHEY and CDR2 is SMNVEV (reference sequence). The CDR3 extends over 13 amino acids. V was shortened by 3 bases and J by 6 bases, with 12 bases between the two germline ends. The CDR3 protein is CASSLTGDSEQYF. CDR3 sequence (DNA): TGTGCCAGCAGTTTGACGGGGGACTCCGAGCAGTACTTC.